Below, 23 T cell receptor beta chains from the same sample are listed, as sequenced in a study of spatial heterogeneity in lung cancer. Study results and limitations: It was found that expanded intratumoral alpha and beta TCR counts tracked tumor mutation counts.

MiXCR, applied by TCRdb to the 5' RACE reads, yields one record per CDR3 protein. The data hold 15,000 to 20,000 distinct CDR3 sequences, with around 6.5% observed a single time. Time point noted: sample taken at primary tumor resection. No antigens are known for them. The material sequenced was lung tumor tissue, taken at surgery. All receptors come from a female donor with early-stage non-small cell lung cancer.

This clonotype was seen repeatedly, ten times or more. The rearrangement joins TRBV6-6 to TRBJ1-1; D remains ambiguous. This CDR3 region has 16 residues. In germline, CDR1 is MNHNY, CDR2 SVGAGI (reference sequence). The V end was cut by 3 bases, the J end by 3 bases, with 17 bases between. CDR3 in amino acids: CASSYRIGLWHTEAFF. As DNA, the CDR3 is TGTGCCAGCAGTTATAGGATTGGGTTATGGCACACTGAAGCTTTCTTT.

This clonotype was seen at least ten times. V usage is TRBV6-2 or TRBV6-3 and J usage is TRBJ2-6; D unresolved. The CDR3 has 14 residues. Trimming cost V 4 bases and J 1 base, with 5 bases left between them. Looked up from germline, CDR1 is MNHEY and CDR2 is SVGEGT. The CDR3 DNA is TGTGCCAGCAGTTCTGGGTCTGGGGCCAACGTCCTGACTTTC. Its protein product is CASSSGSGANVLTF.

This clonotype was detected many times. The J gene is TRBJ2-5, the V gene TRBV6-5; D possibly corresponds to TRBD2 (5 bases). The germline V gene encodes CDR1 MNHEY and CDR2 SVGAGI. Trimming stripped 6 bases from V and 1 base from J, with 18 bases between. The CDR3 contains 16 residues. CDR3 coding DNA: TGTGCCAGCAGCCCCGGGGTTGGGCGGACCCAAGAGACCCAGTACTTC. It encodes CASSPGVGRTQETQYF.

Many counts were recorded for this clonotype. V usage is TRBV20-1 and J usage is TRBJ2-1; TRBD2 matches at 10 bases. The CDR3 is made up of 16 amino acids. With 6 bases clipped from V and 3 bases from J, the junction kept 11 bases outside the gene matches. Looked up from germline, CDR1 is DFQATT and CDR2 is SNEGSKA (reference sequence). CDR3 amino acids: CSARTPSGSHYNEQFF. CDR3 DNA sequence: TGCAGTGCGAGAACCCCTAGCGGGAGCCACTACAATGAGCAGTTCTTC.

This clonotype is classed as medium-sized. The chain links TRBV7-8 to TRBJ2-4; tentatively, D is TRBD1 or TRBD2 (5 bases each). Trimming cost V 5 bases and J 9 bases, with 14 bases left between them. CDR1 is SGHVS and CDR2 is FQNEAQ in the germline V gene. The CDR3 extends over 13 amino acids. CDR3 nucleotide sequence: TGTGCCAGCAGCGACTTAAGGGACGGCATTCAGTACTTC. It is translated as CASSDLRDGIQYF.

This clonotype was seen ten or more times. J is TRBJ1-1 and V is TRBV11-2; possible D gene TRBD1, 6 bases. Trimming removed 5 bases at V and 4 bases at J, with 20 bases between. CDR1 SGHAT and CDR2 FQNNGV come from the germline V gene. The CDR3 is 16 residues long. CDR3 coding DNA: TGTGCCAGCAGCCCTGGGGGCCGAACCTCCCGCACTGAAGCTTTCTTT. It encodes CASSPGGRTSRTEAFF.

The chain is built from TRBV7-2 and TRBJ2-1, with D tentatively TRBD2 (5 bases). The ends were cut back, 2 bases at V and 4 bases at J, with 18 bases in the middle. The CDR3 has 17 residues. The germline gives CDR1 SGHTA, CDR2 FQGNSA. CDR3 nucleotide sequence: TGTGCCAGCAGCTTAAGGTTCGGCGAGGGTGGGTACAATGAGCAGTTCTTC. It specifies CASSLRFGEGGYNEQFF.

This clonotype was seen ten or more times. The chain has TRBV5-1 and TRBJ2-4, with unresolved D. CDR1 is SGHRS, CDR2 YFSETQ, per germline. CDR3 length equals 13 residues. With 0 bases removed from V and 6 bases from J, the gap between germline ends came to 7 bases. The CDR3 region has the DNA TGCGCCAGCAGCTTGGAATCGGGAAACATTCAGTACTTC. This gives the protein CASSLESGNIQYF.

By sample share, this clonotype is medium-sized. The V and J genes are TRBV30 and TRBJ1-1; D gene unclear. This CDR3 is 15 amino acids long. V gave up 3 bases and J gave up 0 bases, with 14 bases separating them. Germline V gives CDR1 GTSNPN, CDR2 SVGIG (reference sequence). The CDR3 is CAWRGRGGMNTEAFF. CDR3 bases: TGTGCCTGGAGAGGTCGGGGAGGTATGAACACTGAAGCTTTCTTT.

This clonotype was counted at least ten times. The rearrangement joins TRBV12-3 or TRBV12-4 to TRBJ2-7, with TRBD1 identical over 7 bases. The ends lost 4 bases at V and 4 bases at J; junction bases unmatched: 4. This CDR3 has 13 residues. The CDR3, as DNA: TGTGCCAGCAGTTCGGGACAGCCATACGAGCAGTACTTC. It codes for CASSSGQPYEQYF.

This clonotype was observed at least ten times. The CDR3 is CSALGGADTQYF. In DNA, the CDR3 is TGCAGTGCCCTGGGGGGAGCTGATACGCAGTATTTT. This rearrangement joins TRBV20-1 to TRBJ2-3; perhaps TRBD2 as D (6 bases). This CDR3 is 12 amino acids long. Germline CDR1 and CDR2: DFQATT and SNEGSKA (reference sequence). V lost 6 bases, J lost 6 bases, and 13 bases lay in between.

This clonotype has only a few counts. This chain uses TRBV28 with TRBJ1-2; D ambiguous. Germline values: CDR1 MDHEN, CDR2 SYDVKM. Between the trimmed V and J ends, which lost 5 bases and 5 bases, there was a span of 15 bases. This CDR3 spans 14 amino acids. CDR3 bases: TGTGCCAGCAGTCCTCCGGCCGGAACTTATGGCTACACCTTC. This gives the protein CASSPPAGTYGYTF.

In its sample, this clonotype is medium-sized. J is TRBJ2-7 and V is TRBV6-2 or TRBV6-3; D is perhaps TRBD2 (5 bases). This CDR3 spans 14 amino acids. The ends were cut back, 1 base at V and 0 bases at J, with 7 bases in the middle. Germline CDR1 reads MNHEY; CDR2 reads SVGEGT. CDR3 DNA sequence: TGTGCCAGCAGTTACTATCGGGACTCCTACGAGCAGTACTTC. Translated: CASSYYRDSYEQYF.

This clonotype is termed medium-sized. V and J are TRBV11-2 and TRBJ1-2, with D perhaps TRBD1 (5 bases). V lost 5 bases, J lost 3 bases, and 16 bases lay in between. This CDR3 is built from 15 residues. CDR1 is SGHAT and CDR2 is FQNNGV in the germline V gene. The CDR3 DNA reads as TGTGCCAGCAGCGAACACAGGAATCGTTACTATGGCTACACCTTC. This sequence encodes CASSEHRNRYYGYTF.

This clonotype was detected ten times or more. The chain joins TRBV6-2 or TRBV6-3 to TRBJ2-7; the D is unclear. Germline V CDR1 and CDR2: MNHEY, SVGEGT. V gave up 0 bases and J gave up 4 bases, with 10 bases separating them. The CDR3 has 14 residues. CDR3: CASSYSGKPYEQYF. CDR3 sequence (DNA): TGTGCCAGCAGTTACTCGGGCAAGCCTTACGAGCAGTACTTC.

This clonotype came up many times. The rearrangement joins TRBV7-2 to TRBJ2-3; D unresolved. The germline V and J ends were trimmed by 1 base and 6 bases, with 8 bases remaining between them. CDR3 length equals 13 residues. CDR1 and CDR2 from the germline V gene are SGHTA and FQGNSA. CDR3 loop: CASSLVWPDTQYF. CDR3 coding DNA: TGTGCCAGCAGCTTAGTTTGGCCGGATACGCAGTATTTT.

In this sample, this clonotype turned up many times. The chain combines TRBV15 with TRBJ2-3; D gene uncertain. This CDR3 has 14 residues. The germline V gene encodes CDR1 LNHNV and CDR2 YYDKDF (reference sequence). The V gene lost 5 bases and the J gene lost 0 bases, with 9 bases spanning the gap. CDR3 sequence reads: CATSGDPSTDTQYF. CDR3 nucleotides: TGTGCCACCAGCGGGGATCCTAGCACAGATACGCAGTATTTT.

This clonotype was seen repeatedly, ten times or more. This chain joins TRBV18 and TRBJ1-5, with a tentative D call TRBD1 (5 bases). Germline values: CDR1 KGHSH, CDR2 LQKENI. CDR3 size: 15 residues. Trimming pared 1 base from V and 4 bases from J, leaving 11 bases between. Written as DNA, the CDR3 is TGTGCCAGCTCACCACGGGACGGGGGTAATCAGCCCCAGCATTTT. Encoded protein: CASSPRDGGNQPQHF.

This clonotype was seen repeatedly, ten times or more. The V and J genes are TRBV18 and TRBJ1-1; TRBD1 aligns across 7 bases. With 6 bases clipped from V and 5 bases from J, the junction kept 9 bases outside the gene matches. The CDR3 is 14 amino acids. The germline V gene has CDR1 KGHSH and CDR2 LQKENI. This CDR3 is CASSTGREKTEAFF. The DNA of the CDR3 is TGTGCCAGCTCGACAGGGAGGGAGAAAACTGAAGCTTTCTTT. Together with reference TRBV18 and TRBJ1-1, the CDR3 gives the full variable domain: NAGVMQNPRHLVRRRGQEARLRCSPMKGHSHVYWYRQLPEEGLKFMVYLQKENIIDESGMPKERFSAEFPKEGPSILRIQQVVRGDSAAYFCASSTGREKTEAFFGQGTRLTVV.

Relative to its sample, this clonotype is medium-sized. V is TRBV11-3 and J is TRBJ2-3; D possibly corresponds to TRBD2 (5 bases). Trimming shortened V by 1 base and J by 6 bases, and 8 bases separated the two germline ends. The length of the CDR3 is 13 residues. Germline lookup yields CDR1 SGHNT and CDR2 YENEEA. CDR3 amino acids: CASSLAGDDTQYF. The CDR3 DNA reads as TGTGCCAGCAGCTTAGCCGGGGATGATACGCAGTATTTT.

At least ten counts were recorded for this clonotype. This chain connects TRBV5-6 to TRBJ1-1; TRBD1 agrees at 7 bases. This CDR3 has 14 amino acids. V shed 2 bases, J shed 3 bases, and the junction held 4 bases outside the gene matches. Germline loops: CDR1 SGHDT, CDR2 YYEEEE. The CDR3 spells CASSFLDRDTEAFF. CDR3 in DNA: TGTGCCAGCAGCTTTCTCGACAGGGACACTGAAGCTTTCTTT. The complete variable domain, with remaining parts taken from reference TRBV5-6 and TRBJ1-1, reads DAGVTQSPTHLIKTRGQQVTLRCSPKSGHDTVSWYQQALGQGPQFIFQYYEEEERQRGNFPDRFSGHQFPNYSSELNVNALLLGDSALYLCASSFLDRDTEAFFGQGTRLTVV.

This clonotype is deemed medium-sized. This chain uses TRBV20-1 with TRBJ1-5; 12 nucleotides align to TRBD1. J was trimmed by 5 bases and V by 5 bases; bases with no gene match: 10. The CDR3 loop spans 16 amino acids. Germline CDR1 DFQATT, CDR2 SNEGSKA (reference sequence). The CDR3 here is CSAGSRDRGPDQPQHF. The DNA of the CDR3 is TGCAGTGCTGGAAGCCGGGACAGGGGGCCGGATCAGCCCCAGCATTTT.

This clonotype occurred a few times. The germline gene is not matched at one end of the junction; a read error may be the cause. The chain carries TRBV2 and TRBJ1-2; TRBD1 aligns across 11 bases. CDR1 SNHLY and CDR2 FYNNEI come from the germline V gene. This CDR3 is 14 amino acids long. For the CDR3, the DNA is TGTGCCAGCAGCCCCCGCTCCGGGACAGGGGGTTTTTGCTTC. Amino acid sequence: CASSPRSGTGGFCF.